The 30 T cell receptor beta chains below all came from one sample that was sequenced in a study of blood T cell repertoires in COVID-19 (dated by TCRdb to about 2020). The method was the immunoSEQ multiplex PCR assay. Drawn from immuneACCESS, this table holds only the in-frame rearrangements with V and J called that TCRdb kept. Clones are partly lost; checked studies trace under half to an unresolved V gene and leave the rest unexplained. In all, the sample holds around 93,000 clones, and about 76% of those were seen once. Of the sample, around a tenth falls within the top ten clones. The source material was peripheral blood. Receptor source: an elderly woman with acute or convalescent COVID-19.

The CDR3 protein is CATSERDRGQPQHF. The CDR3 nucleotides read TGTGCCACCAGTGAACGGGACAGGGGGCAGCCCCAGCATTTT. V usage is TRBV24-1 and J usage is TRBJ1-5, with TRBD1 matching over 11 bases. V lost 4 bases, J lost 7 bases, and 2 bases stayed unmatched. The germline CDR1 and CDR2 sequences are KGHDR and SFDVKD. The CDR3 has 14 amino acids.

The rearrangement links TRBV18 to TRBJ1-4, with no clear D. V was cut by 2 bases and J by 7 bases, with 14 bases left in between. The CDR3 sequence is 15 residues long. Germline V CDR1 and CDR2: KGHSH, LQKENI. In DNA, the CDR3 is TGTGCCAGCTCACCATCTGGGTCACGGGGTGAAAAACTGTTTTTT. It is translated as CASSPSGSRGEKLFF.

The rearrangement uses TRBV5-5 and TRBJ1-2; D is unclear. V was shortened by 2 bases and J by 2 bases, with 13 bases between the two germline ends. CDR3 length: 15 residues. The germline V gene encodes CDR1 SGHKS and CDR2 YYEKEE (reference sequence). The DNA of the CDR3 is TGTGCCAGCAGCTTTGGCACAGTACCCAACTATGGCTACACCTTC. Protein product: CASSFGTVPNYGYTF.

The J gene is TRBJ2-7, the V gene TRBV2; D unresolved. Germline V gene data show CDR1 as SNHLY and CDR2 as FYNNEI. The CDR3 is made up of 12 amino acids. The V end lost 6 bases, the J end lost 3 bases, and 9 bases lay between the germline ends. DNA for the CDR3: TGTGCCAGCAGCCGTGACAACTACGAGCAGTACTTC. Protein product: CASSRDNYEQYF.

The genes are TRBV2 and TRBJ1-5, with D perhaps TRBD1 (6 bases). Germline lookup yields CDR1 SNHLY and CDR2 FYNNEI. CDR3 length: 14 amino acids. V lost 5 bases, J lost 5 bases, and 13 bases lay in between. The CDR3 sequence: CASSPPSGDQPQHF. The CDR3 coding sequence is TGTGCCAGCAGTCCCCCCTCAGGGGATCAGCCCCAGCATTTT. The variable domain in full, completed from reference TRBV2 and TRBJ1-5, reads EPEVTQTPSHQVTQMGQEVILRCVPISNHLYFYWYRQILGQKVEFLVSFYNNEISEKSEIFDDQFSVERPDGSNFTLKIRSTKLEDSAMYFCASSPPSGDQPQHFGDGTRLSIL.

The genes are TRBV7-9 and TRBJ1-5; TRBD1 matches 9 bases. Germline V gene data show CDR1 as SEHNR and CDR2 as FQNEAQ (reference sequence). The CDR3 sequence is 16 residues long. V was clipped by 5 bases and J by 7 bases; unmatched bases: 12. CDR3 loop: CASSIYTGGKGQPQHF. The CDR3 region has the DNA TGTGCCAGCAGCATTTATACAGGGGGCAAAGGGCAGCCCCAGCATTTT. The whole variable domain, remainder taken from reference TRBV7-9 and TRBJ1-5, is DTGVSQNPRHKITKRGQNVTFRCDPISEHNRLYWYRQTLGQGPEFLTYFQNEAQLEKSRLLSDRFSAERPKGSFSTLEIQRTEQGDSAMYLCASSIYTGGKGQPQHFGDGTRLSIL.

The chain joins TRBV6-1 to TRBJ1-5; TRBD1 matches 9 bases. V gave up 2 bases and J gave up 3 bases; unmatched junction bases: 5. Looked up from germline, CDR1 is MNHNS and CDR2 is SASEGT. The CDR3 extends over 16 amino acids. CDR3 sequence reads: CASSERGQGPNQPQHF. The CDR3 bases are TGTGCCAGCAGTGAACGAGGACAGGGGCCCAATCAGCCCCAGCATTTT.

The chain combines TRBV24-1 with TRBJ1-2; a weak D match, TRBD1 (6 bases). From germline, CDR1 is KGHDR and CDR2 SFDVKD. CDR3 size: 14 residues. V was shortened by 2 bases and J by 4 bases, with 10 bases between the two germline ends. The CDR3 region has the DNA TGTGCCACCAGTGATTGGGGGCAGGCCTATGGCTACACCTTC. This codes for CATSDWGQAYGYTF.

The V and J genes are TRBV5-1 and TRBJ1-6, with a possible D match to TRBD1 (5 bases). Germline assignment: CDR1 SGHRS and CDR2 YFSETQ. V was clipped by 1 base and J by 7 bases, with 9 bases between them. This CDR3 has 14 residues. The CDR3 loop reads CASSLTGFNSPLHF. The CDR3 DNA follows: TGCGCCAGCAGCTTGACAGGTTTCAATTCACCCCTCCACTTT.

As regards this clone: The junction departs from the called germline gene at one end, perhaps through a read error. The chain has TRBV5-4 and TRBJ1-3; D possibly corresponds to TRBD1 (6 bases). The CDR3 runs 15 residues. Germline assignment: CDR1 SGHNT and CDR2 YYREEE (reference sequence). The CDR3 bases are TGTGCCAGCAGCTCACAACGAGGGGGAGCGGGAGGAAACACTTTT. Its protein is CASSSQRGGAGGNTF.

The chain joins TRBV3-1 (or the pseudogene TRBV3-2) to TRBJ1-3, with D perhaps TRBD1 (6 bases). Trimming removed 5 bases from V and 5 bases from J, with 16 bases in between. Looked up from germline, CDR1 is LGHDT and CDR2 is YNNKEL (reference sequence). The CDR3 is made up of 15 amino acids. This chain's CDR3 is CASSLMGHQRNTIYF. In nucleotides, the CDR3 is TGTGCCAGCAGCTTGATGGGACACCAAAGAAACACCATATATTTT.

This sequence joins TRBV5-1 and TRBJ2-1; a possible D gene is TRBD2 (5 bases). CDR3 length: 16 amino acids. Germline assignment: CDR1 SGHRS and CDR2 YFSETQ. Trimming shortened V by 3 bases and J by 8 bases, and 21 bases separated the two germline ends. This CDR3 reads CASSSSDSWYMDEQFF. The CDR3 DNA is TGCGCCAGCAGCTCCTCGGACTCGTGGTATATGGATGAGCAGTTCTTC.

The sample holds many counts of this clone. The chain joins TRBV6-2 or TRBV6-3 to TRBJ2-1, with unresolved D. Germline CDR1 MNHEY, CDR2 SVGEGT. Trimming cost V 4 bases and J 0 bases, with 16 bases left between them. The CDR3 has 17 residues. CDR3 coding DNA: TGTGCCAGCAGTTCACGACGGGTTTCTAGCTCCTACAATGAGCAGTTCTTC. This encodes CASSSRRVSSSYNEQFF.

The CDR3 loop reads CASSAQGEGYNEQFF. The CDR3 nucleotides are TGTGCCAGCAGTGCCCAGGGGGAAGGCTACAATGAGCAGTTCTTC. The chain joins TRBV28 to TRBJ2-1, with 7 bases fitting TRBD1. Germline assignment: CDR1 MDHEN and CDR2 SYDVKM. CDR3 length equals 15 residues. V was clipped by 5 bases and J by 3 bases; unmatched bases: 7.

The chain is built from TRBV19 and TRBJ1-5, with a tentative D call TRBD1 (5 bases). Germline V lookup: CDR1 LNHDA, CDR2 SQIVND (reference sequence). CDR3 size: 13 residues. V lost 8 bases and J lost 2, with 10 bases in between. CDR3 coding DNA: TGTGCCAGTGATCAGGGTGGCAATCAGCCCCAGCATTTT. Translating it yields CASDQGGNQPQHF. The whole variable domain, filled in from reference TRBV19 and TRBJ1-5, reads DGGITQSPKYLFRKEGQNVTLSCEQNLNHDAMYWYRQDPGQGLRLIYYSQIVNDFQKGDIAEGYSVSREKKESFPLTVTSAQKNPTAFYLCASDQGGNQPQHFGDGTRLSIL.

The CDR3 protein is CATSDYGQGEEKLFF. CDR3 nucleotides: TGTGCCACCAGTGATTACGGACAGGGAGAAGAAAAACTGTTTTTT. The V and J genes are TRBV24-1 and TRBJ1-4; TRBD1 matches 8 bases. V shed 2 bases and J 8 bases; nucleotides not matched to a gene: 6. Germline CDR1 KGHDR, CDR2 SFDVKD. There are 15 residues in the CDR3.

This clone was seen once. The chain employs TRBV2 and TRBJ1-6; TRBD1 matches at 7 bases. Germline loops: CDR1 SNHLY, CDR2 FYNNEI. The CDR3 covers 16 residues. Germline trimming cut 1 base from V and 11 bases from J; bases unmatched to any gene: 11. CDR3 sequence: CASSEGQGSLSPPLHF. Written as DNA, the CDR3 is TGTGCCAGCAGTGAAGGACAGGGATCCCTCAGTCCACCCCTCCACTTT.

J is TRBJ1-1 and V is TRBV3-1 (or the pseudogene TRBV3-2); perhaps TRBD1 as D (5 bases). The CDR3 is 13 residues long. V was clipped by 0 bases and J by 5 bases, with 7 bases between them. Germline-derived CDR1 and CDR2 are LGHDT and YNNKEL (reference sequence). The CDR3 DNA sequence: TGTGCCAGCAGCCAAGAGGGGGGGACTGAAGCTTTCTTT. This gives the protein CASSQEGGTEAFF.

V and J are TRBV9 and TRBJ2-1; tentative D call: TRBD1 (5 bases). The CDR3 totals 17 residues. Trimming shortened V by 4 bases and J by 0 bases, and 17 bases separated the two germline ends. Germline V gives CDR1 SGDLS, CDR2 YYNGEE. The CDR3 loop is CASSPTGQGYSYNEQFF. CDR3 DNA: TGTGCCAGCAGCCCCACCGGGCAGGGTTACTCCTACAATGAGCAGTTCTTC.

This clone was seen a handful of times. The chain carries TRBV27 and TRBJ1-2; possible D gene TRBD1, 6 bases. The V end lost 3 bases, the J end lost 0 bases, and 11 bases lay between the germline ends. The CDR3 is 15 residues long. In germline, CDR1 is MNHEY, CDR2 SMNVEV (reference sequence). The CDR3 nucleotides read TGTGCCAGCAGTTTCCGAAGGGGGTCTAACTATGGCTACACCTTC. Translated: CASSFRRGSNYGYTF.

As for this clone: The same CDR3 also results from other DNA sequences found in this sample. This chain joins TRBV25-1 and TRBJ2-7; D remains unclear. V was trimmed by 3 bases and J by 2 bases, leaving 8 bases between them. The CDR3 is made up of 13 amino acids. The germline V gene encodes CDR1 MGHDK and CDR2 SYGVNS. The CDR3 nucleotides are TGTGCCAGCAGTGACAGTCCCCCCTACGAGCAGTACTTC. It specifies CASSDSPPYEQYF.

CDR3 protein: CASTPLGTGTDTQYF. In nucleotides, the CDR3 is TGTGCCAGCACCCCCTTGGGGACAGGCACAGATACGCAGTATTTT. This rearrangement joins TRBV27 to TRBJ2-3, with TRBD1 matching over 7 bases. V trimming: 7 bases; J trimming: 1 base; junction bases outside the gene matches: 8. Germline V gene sequence: CDR1 MNHEY, CDR2 SMNVEV (reference sequence). CDR3 length: 15 amino acids.

This clone was seen a single time. This sequence joins TRBV11-2 and TRBJ2-5; 10 nucleotides line up with TRBD1. Germline assignment: CDR1 SGHAT and CDR2 FQNNGV. The CDR3 consists of 15 residues. V lost 5 bases, J lost 5 bases, and 8 bases stayed unmatched. The CDR3 is CASSPGGQGRETQYF. CDR3 DNA: TGTGCCAGCAGCCCGGGGGGACAGGGGCGGGAGACCCAGTACTTC.

V usage is TRBV6-6 and J usage is TRBJ1-1; D is unclear. The germline V and J ends were trimmed by 7 bases and 10 bases, with 25 bases remaining between them. The CDR3 is 15 residues long. Per germline, CDR1 MNHNY and CDR2 SVGAGI (reference sequence). The CDR3 DNA reads TGTGCCAGCAATACCGGACTCGGGCGTGTGCGGGGAGCTTTCTTT. Translated, it gives CASNTGLGRVRGAFF.

The chain has TRBV7-2 and TRBJ1-5; D ambiguous. Trimming took off 5 bases at V and 4 bases at J, with 9 bases between the two ends. In germline, CDR1 is SGHTA, CDR2 FQGNSA. The CDR3 is made up of 13 amino acids. The CDR3 DNA is TGTGCCAGCAGCCAATTCGGGAATCAGCCCCAGCATTTT. It translates to CASSQFGNQPQHF.

The genes are TRBV7-9 and TRBJ1-1, with D unclear. Germline CDR1 and CDR2: SEHNR and FQNEAQ (reference sequence). The CDR3 is 15 amino acids. V lost 1 base to trimming and J lost 0 bases, with 9 bases between them. The DNA for the CDR3 is TGTGCCAGCAGCTTAGGACAAGTTTTGAACACTGAAGCTTTCTTT. Encoded protein: CASSLGQVLNTEAFF.

V gene TRBV7-2 combines with J gene TRBJ2-5; D possibly corresponds to TRBD1 (6 bases). The V gene's germline CDR1 is SGHTA and CDR2 FQGNSA. This CDR3 has 14 amino acids. Trimming left V 1 base short and J 3 bases short, with 9 bases between. The CDR3 coding sequence is TGTGCCAGCAGCTTAGGGGGGCGGGAAGAGACCCAGTACTTC. It codes for CASSLGGREETQYF. The complete variable domain, with remaining parts taken from reference TRBV7-2 and TRBJ2-5, reads GAGVSQSPSNKVTEKGKDVELRCDPISGHTALYWYRQSLGQGLEFLIYFQGNSAPDKSGLPSDRFSAERTGGSVSTLTIQRTQQEDSAVYLCASSLGGREETQYFGPGTRLLVL.

This clone was counted a few times. The J gene is TRBJ2-1, the V gene TRBV1; whether TRBD2, the table's D call, matches the DNA was not checked. TRBV1 is tagged as a pseudogene. The CDR3 runs 19 residues. CDR3 DNA sequence: TGCACCAGCAGCCAAGATGAGGGAGCGGGAGGGCCTCCCTACAATGAGCAGTTCTTC. Its translation: CTSSQDEGAGGPPYNEQFF.

The CDR3 reads CAIKGAMGPGEKLFF. The CDR3 DNA reads as TGTGCCATCAAGGGGGCGATGGGGCCGGGTGAAAAACTGTTTTTT. This chain connects TRBV10-3 to TRBJ1-4; the match to TRBD1 covers 7 bases. V gave up 7 bases and J gave up 7 bases; unmatched junction bases: 12. The CDR3 totals 15 residues. CDR1 is ENHRY and CDR2 is SYGVKD in the germline V gene.

The chain links TRBV20-1 to TRBJ2-3; D is ambiguous. Trimming shortened V by 5 bases and J by 7 bases, and 10 bases separated the two germline ends. There are 11 residues in the CDR3. Germline V CDR1 and CDR2: DFQATT, SNEGSKA (reference sequence). The CDR3 bases are TGCAGTGCTGACATGGATTATACGCAGTATTTT. Encoded protein: CSADMDYTQYF.